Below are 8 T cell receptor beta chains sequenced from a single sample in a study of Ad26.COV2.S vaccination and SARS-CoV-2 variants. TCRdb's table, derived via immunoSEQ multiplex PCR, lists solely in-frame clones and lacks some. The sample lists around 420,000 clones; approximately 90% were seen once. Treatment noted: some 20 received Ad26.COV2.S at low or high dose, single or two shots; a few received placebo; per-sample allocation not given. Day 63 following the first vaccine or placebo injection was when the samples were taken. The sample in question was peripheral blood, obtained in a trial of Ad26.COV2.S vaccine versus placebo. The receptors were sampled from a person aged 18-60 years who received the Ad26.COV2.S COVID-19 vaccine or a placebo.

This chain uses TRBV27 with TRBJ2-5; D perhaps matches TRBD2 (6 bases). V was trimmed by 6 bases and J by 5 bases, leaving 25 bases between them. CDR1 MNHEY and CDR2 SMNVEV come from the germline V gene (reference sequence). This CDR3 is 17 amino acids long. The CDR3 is CASRPRRDVNPRETQYF. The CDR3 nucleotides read TGTGCCAGCAGACCGAGGCGGGACGTTAATCCAAGGGAGACCCAGTACTTC.

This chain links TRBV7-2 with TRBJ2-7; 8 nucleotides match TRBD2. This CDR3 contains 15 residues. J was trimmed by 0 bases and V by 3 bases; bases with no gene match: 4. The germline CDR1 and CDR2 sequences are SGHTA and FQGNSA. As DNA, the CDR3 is TGTGCCAGCAGCTTGAGAGCGGGGGTCTCCTACGAGCAGTACTTC. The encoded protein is CASSLRAGVSYEQYF.

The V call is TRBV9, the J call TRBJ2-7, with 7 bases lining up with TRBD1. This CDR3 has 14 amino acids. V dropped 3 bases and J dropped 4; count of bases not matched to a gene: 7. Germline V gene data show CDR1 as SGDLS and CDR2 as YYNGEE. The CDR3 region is CASSANRGGYEQYF. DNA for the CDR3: TGTGCCAGCAGCGCAAACAGGGGTGGGTACGAGCAGTACTTC.

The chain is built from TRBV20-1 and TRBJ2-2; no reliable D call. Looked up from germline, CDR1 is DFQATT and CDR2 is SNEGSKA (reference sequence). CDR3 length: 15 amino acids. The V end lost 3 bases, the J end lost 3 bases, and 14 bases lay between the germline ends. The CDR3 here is CSASPAWVYTGELFF. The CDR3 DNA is TGCAGTGCTAGTCCCGCTTGGGTCTACACCGGGGAGCTGTTTTTT.

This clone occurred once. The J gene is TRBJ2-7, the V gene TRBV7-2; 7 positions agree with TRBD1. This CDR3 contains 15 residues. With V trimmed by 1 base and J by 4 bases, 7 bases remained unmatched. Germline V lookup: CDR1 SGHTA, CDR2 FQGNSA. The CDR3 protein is CASSLVLGQIYEQYF. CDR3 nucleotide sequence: TGTGCCAGCAGCTTAGTGCTGGGACAGATATACGAGCAGTACTTC.

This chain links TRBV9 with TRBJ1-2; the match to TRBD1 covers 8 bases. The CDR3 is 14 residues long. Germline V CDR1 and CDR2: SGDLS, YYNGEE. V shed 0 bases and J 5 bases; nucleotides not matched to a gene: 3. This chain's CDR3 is CASSVGQGRYGYTF. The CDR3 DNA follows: TGTGCCAGCAGCGTAGGACAGGGGAGGTATGGCTACACCTTC. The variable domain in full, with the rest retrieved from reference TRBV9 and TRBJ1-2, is DSGVTQTPKHLITATGQRVTLRCSPRSGDLSVYWYQQSLDQGLQFLIQYYNGEERAKGNILERFSAQQFPDLHSELNLSSLELGDSALYFCASSVGQGRYGYTFGSGTRLTVV.

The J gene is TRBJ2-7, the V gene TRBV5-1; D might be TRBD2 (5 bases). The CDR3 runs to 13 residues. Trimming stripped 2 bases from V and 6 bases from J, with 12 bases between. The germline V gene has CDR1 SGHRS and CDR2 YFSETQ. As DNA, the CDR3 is TGCGCCAGCAGCTTAGAGGGCTTGGGCGAGCAGTACTTC. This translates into CASSLEGLGEQYF.

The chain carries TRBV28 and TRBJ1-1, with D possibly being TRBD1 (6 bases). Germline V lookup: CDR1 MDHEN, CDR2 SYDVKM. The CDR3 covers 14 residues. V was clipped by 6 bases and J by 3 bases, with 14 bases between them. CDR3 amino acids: CASRTYGGHTEAFF. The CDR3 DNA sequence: TGTGCCAGCAGGACCTACGGGGGGCACACTGAAGCTTTCTTT. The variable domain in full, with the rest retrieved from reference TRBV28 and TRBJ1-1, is DVKVTQSSRYLVKRTGEKVFLECVQDMDHENMFWYRQDPGLGLRLIYFSYDVKMKEKGDIPEGYSVSREKKERFSLILESASTNQTSMYLCASRTYGGHTEAFFGQGTRLTVV.